The 27 T cell receptor beta chains given below trace back to one sample, sequenced in a study of response to subunit inactivated influenza vaccine. TCRdb re-analysed the RT-PCR reads in MiXCR, keeping a single row per CDR3 protein. This table holds roughly 160,000 distinct CDR3 sequences, approximately 10% found once. Sequenced here: non-naive T cells sorted from PBMCs, sampled 40 to 50 days after vaccination. These receptors were obtained from a man aged 50-59 years who received an inactivated influenza vaccine.

This clonotype was counted only a few times. The V call is TRBV5-1, the J call TRBJ2-7; D might be TRBD1 (5 bases). The V and J ends lost 1 base and 3 bases respectively, with 11 bases between them. The germline gives CDR1 SGHRS, CDR2 YFSETQ. This CDR3 has 14 residues. DNA of the CDR3: TGCGCCAGCAGCTTGTCCGCAGGGCGCTACGAGCAGTACTTC. This translates into CASSLSAGRYEQYF.

This clonotype was recorded at least ten times. The V and J genes are TRBV4-3 and TRBJ2-3, with TRBD1 identical over 7 bases. The CDR3 covers 15 residues. Germline-derived CDR1 and CDR2 are LGHNA and YSLEER. The junction had 4 bases not matched to a gene; V was cut back by 2 bases and J by 2 bases. The CDR3 DNA reads TGCGCCAGCAGCCAATGGACAGGATTCACAGATACGCAGTATTTT. This codes for CASSQWTGFTDTQYF.

This clonotype has ten or more counts. The CDR3 DNA sequence: TGTGCCAGCAGCCTCCGCAGACTAACGAACACCGGGGAGCTGTTTTTT. Residues: CASSLRRLTNTGELFF. The chain combines TRBV7-2 with TRBJ2-2; a weak D match, TRBD2 (5 bases). The CDR3 has 16 amino acids. Trimming pared 5 bases from V and 0 bases from J, leaving 13 bases between. CDR1 is SGHTA and CDR2 is FQGNSA in the germline V gene.

This clonotype has a handful of counts. The genes are TRBV29-1 and TRBJ2-3, with D possibly matching TRBD2 (6 bases). The CDR3 spans 15 residues. Germline V gene data show CDR1 as SQVTM and CDR2 as ANQGSEA. Trimming left V 4 bases short and J 5 bases short, with 19 bases between. CDR3 DNA: TGCAGCGTTGTTGTTCTGGCGGGAATGGGAGATACGCAGTATTTT. The encoded protein is CSVVVLAGMGDTQYF.

The rearrangement uses TRBV11-2 and TRBJ2-7; D remains unclear. The CDR3 has 14 amino acids. V was clipped by 5 bases and J by 2 bases, with 13 bases between them. Germline V gene data show CDR1 as SGHAT and CDR2 as FQNNGV. The CDR3 here is CASSANRFPYEQYF. Here the CDR3 DNA reads TGTGCCAGCAGCGCCAATCGGTTTCCCTACGAGCAGTACTTC.

This clonotype was counted a few times. J is TRBJ1-1 and V is TRBV12-3 or TRBV12-4; D not certain. V gave up 2 bases and J gave up 1 base, with 8 bases separating them. This CDR3 spans 14 amino acids. The DNA of the CDR3 is TGTGCCAGCAGTTTAAAGAGGGAGAACACTGAAGCTTTCTTT. Residues: CASSLKRENTEAFF.

This clonotype was detected a few times. The J gene is TRBJ2-3, the V gene TRBV12-3 or TRBV12-4, with D possibly matching TRBD2 (5 bases). V was pared by 7 bases and J by 3 bases, with 23 bases between. This CDR3 has 17 residues. Here the CDR3 reads CASNPLAGRIITDTQYF. In DNA, the CDR3 is TGTGCCAGCAACCCCCTAGCTGGGAGAATTATTACAGATACGCAGTATTTT.

Comment on this clonotype: A much larger clone lies one base from this, so it may be a read error. The CDR3 region is CSSQVGISGRKETQYF. The DNA for the CDR3 is TGCAGCTCCCAAGTGGGGATTAGCGGCCGTAAAGAGACCCAGTACTTC. The rearrangement joins TRBV29-1 to TRBJ2-5; D is perhaps TRBD2 (6 bases). Per the germline V gene, CDR1 is SQVTM and CDR2 is ANQGSEA. Deletions cut 8 bases from V and 3 bases from J, with 25 bases between. CDR3 length: 16 amino acids.

In its sample, this clonotype was seen many times. V usage is TRBV6-1 and J usage is TRBJ2-3, with 7 bases matching TRBD1. Per the germline V gene, CDR1 is MNHNS and CDR2 is SASEGT. J was trimmed by 4 bases and V by 6 bases; bases with no gene match: 7. CDR3 size: 14 residues. In nucleotides, the CDR3 is TGTGCCAGCAGAAAGGGGGCTGGGGCAGATACGCAGTATTTT. Encoded protein: CASRKGAGADTQYF.

This clonotype was detected a few times. The chain joins TRBV24-1 to TRBJ1-5, with D perhaps TRBD1 (6 bases). CDR3 length equals 16 residues. Looked up from germline, CDR1 is KGHDR and CDR2 is SFDVKD. The V end was cut by 4 bases, the J end by 2 bases, with 14 bases between. The CDR3 nucleotides read TGTGCCACCAGTGAGGGGGCGCGAAGTGGCAATCAGCCCCAGCATTTT. Amino acids: CATSEGARSGNQPQHF.

This clonotype was picked up a small number of times. This rearrangement joins TRBV20-1 to TRBJ1-1; perhaps TRBD1 as D (5 bases). This CDR3 region has 14 residues. V lost 3 bases, J lost 0 bases, and 11 bases lay in between. Germline-derived CDR1 and CDR2 are DFQATT and SNEGSKA (reference sequence). The CDR3, as DNA: TGCAGTGCTAGTCAGGGTATCATGAACACTGAAGCTTTCTTT. Its translation is CSASQGIMNTEAFF.

This clonotype has more than one count but fewer than ten. The J gene is TRBJ2-5, the V gene TRBV4-2, with 9 positions matching TRBD2. The CDR3 contains 15 residues. Per the germline V gene, CDR1 is LGHNA and CDR2 is YNFKEQ. The junction had 10 bases not matched to a gene; V was cut back by 2 bases and J by 9 bases. The CDR3 DNA reads as TGTGCCAGCAGCCAACGAGCGGGGGGCCTCACGGCCCAGTACTTC. Translation: CASSQRAGGLTAQYF.

This clonotype was found many times. The chain uses TRBV5-1 and TRBJ2-7, with TRBD2 matching over 11 bases. Germline CDR1 and CDR2: SGHRS and YFSETQ. The CDR3 extends over 17 amino acids. With 0 bases clipped from V and 7 bases from J, the junction kept 12 bases outside the gene matches. The CDR3 nucleotides read TGCGCCAGCAGCTTGGCCAATCTACTAGCGGGAGAGACGGAGCAGTACTTC. Its protein product is CASSLANLLAGETEQYF.

Sample share makes this clonotype medium-sized. This chain links TRBV12-3 or TRBV12-4 with TRBJ2-5; 9 positions agree with TRBD1. This CDR3 comprises 15 residues. V lost 6 bases to trimming and J lost 3 bases; unmatched junction nucleotides: 8. CDR3 residues: CASSPLGQGKETQYF. The CDR3 bases are TGTGCCAGCAGCCCCTTAGGACAGGGGAAAGAGACCCAGTACTTC.

This clonotype has at least ten counts. This rearrangement joins TRBV24-1 to TRBJ2-3, with a possible D match to TRBD2 (5 bases). The CDR3 is 13 residues long. Germline loops: CDR1 KGHDR, CDR2 SFDVKD. V was trimmed by 3 bases and J by 2 bases, leaving 5 bases between them. The CDR3 reads CATSDDYTDTQYF. DNA of the CDR3: TGTGCCACCAGTGATGACTACACAGATACGCAGTATTTT.

V gene TRBV20-1 combines with J gene TRBJ2-7, with 13 bases identical to TRBD2. V was clipped by 5 bases and J by 0 bases; unmatched bases: 7. The germline CDR1 and CDR2 sequences are DFQATT and SNEGSKA (reference sequence). The CDR3 runs 16 residues. In nucleotides, the CDR3 is TGCAGTGCTCAAGGGACTAGCGGGGACAGCTCCTACGAGCAGTACTTC. Protein sequence: CSAQGTSGDSSYEQYF.

This clonotype was counted between two and nine times. CDR3 residues: CASSESRVEAFF. CDR3 nucleotides: TGTGCCAGCAGTGAATCGCGGGTTGAAGCTTTCTTT. This rearrangement joins TRBV2 to TRBJ1-1; D call uncertain. The germline CDR1 and CDR2 sequences are SNHLY and FYNNEI. Trimming stripped 2 bases from V and 7 bases from J, with 8 bases between. The CDR3 is made up of 12 amino acids.

The chain combines TRBV6-5 with TRBJ2-5; no definite D call. CDR3 length equals 14 residues. Trimming shortened V by 2 bases and J by 0 bases, and 7 bases separated the two germline ends. Germline V gene sequence: CDR1 MNHEY, CDR2 SVGAGI. CDR3 sequence: CASSYTEYQETQYF. The CDR3 nucleotides read TGTGCCAGCAGTTACACGGAGTACCAAGAGACCCAGTACTTC.

In its sample, this clonotype was seen a few times. This rearrangement joins TRBV19 to TRBJ2-1, with 13 nucleotides matching TRBD2. The V gene end was trimmed by 7 bases and the J gene end by 7 bases; junction bases not matched to a gene: 7. The CDR3 consists of 15 residues. Germline V gives CDR1 LNHDA, CDR2 SQIVND (reference sequence). CDR3 region: CASTGLAGLFNEQFF. CDR3 in DNA: TGTGCCAGTACGGGACTAGCGGGACTATTTAATGAGCAGTTCTTC.

The rearrangement uses TRBV6-1 and TRBJ2-7, with TRBD1 identical over 9 bases. From germline, CDR1 is MNHNS and CDR2 SASEGT. V lost 2 bases, J lost 5 bases, and 13 bases stayed unmatched. The CDR3 contains 17 residues. This chain's CDR3 is CASSEPLRNRGRHEQYF. The CDR3, as DNA: TGTGCCAGCAGTGAACCACTGAGGAACAGGGGGCGCCACGAGCAGTACTTC.

This sequence joins TRBV6-5 and TRBJ2-3; 8 nucleotides line up with TRBD2. The germline gives CDR1 MNHEY, CDR2 SVGAGI. The CDR3 is 15 amino acids. The V segment lost 0 bases and the J segment 7 bases; nucleotides outside the gene matches: 6. CDR3 sequence: CASSYSSSGGNTQYF. Written as DNA, the CDR3 is TGTGCCAGCAGTTACTCTTCATCGGGGGGGAATACGCAGTATTTT.

The CDR3 nucleotides are TGTGCCAGCAGTTACTCGGTCCTAGCGGGGGGCCATGAGCAGTTCTTC. This gives the protein CASSYSVLAGGHEQFF. V gene TRBV6-5 combines with J gene TRBJ2-1; 11 bases are shared with TRBD2. Germline CDR1 reads MNHEY; CDR2 reads SVGAGI. With V trimmed by 0 bases and J by 8 bases, 6 bases remained unmatched. CDR3 length: 16 amino acids.

This clonotype was recorded many times. The rearrangement uses TRBV9 and TRBJ2-1; 8 positions agree with TRBD1. This CDR3 contains 15 residues. The V gene's germline CDR1 is SGDLS and CDR2 YYNGEE. J lost 8 bases, V lost 0 bases, and 7 bases had no gene match. This CDR3 is CASSVGQGASHEQFF. The CDR3 DNA reads as TGTGCCAGCAGCGTAGGGCAGGGGGCGAGCCATGAGCAGTTCTTC.

The chain couples TRBV20-1 to TRBJ1-1, with D unresolved. The germline CDR1 and CDR2 sequences are DFQATT and SNEGSKA (reference sequence). Trimming pared 6 bases from V and 2 bases from J, leaving 10 bases between. The CDR3 is 12 amino acids. This chain's CDR3 is CSAKEPNTEAFF. CDR3 DNA: TGCAGTGCGAAGGAGCCAAACACTGAAGCTTTCTTT.

This clonotype was counted many times. The rearrangement links TRBV6-2 or TRBV6-3 to TRBJ2-7; the match to TRBD1 covers 10 bases. Germline assignment: CDR1 MNHEY and CDR2 SVGEGT. The junction had 7 bases not matched to a gene; V was cut back by 9 bases and J by 2 bases. CDR3 length: 14 amino acids. The CDR3 DNA is TGTGCCAGTAAAACCGGGACAGGGGCCTACGAGCAGTACTTC. Protein: CASKTGTGAYEQYF.

This chain uses TRBV28 with TRBJ1-5; D unresolved. Trimming left V 5 bases short and J 6 bases short, with 11 bases between. This CDR3 has 13 residues. Per germline, CDR1 MDHEN and CDR2 SYDVKM. This CDR3 reads CASSTTQLQPQHF. CDR3 nucleotides: TGTGCCAGCAGTACAACACAGCTTCAGCCCCAGCATTTT.

CDR3: CASSLYSEQYF. CDR3 DNA sequence: TGTGCCAGCAGCTTATATAGTGAGCAGTACTTC. The V and J genes are TRBV5-6 and TRBJ2-7; no clear D gene. Germline lookup yields CDR1 SGHDT and CDR2 YYEEEE. CDR3 length: 11 amino acids. Trimming stripped 2 bases from V and 7 bases from J, with 7 bases between.